The source of this T cell receptor (beta chain) is a study of cytomegalovirus exposure and HLA in healthy donors. 60 Vbeta and 13 Jbeta primers were used in PCR. Some clones are missing from TCRdb's copy, which holds only in-frame ones; the method was immunoSEQ multiplex PCR. Of around 200,000 clones listed, roughly 70% were seen once; the top ten hold roughly 3%. The V gene's germline CDR1 is MDHEN and CDR2 SYDVKM. The CDR3 runs to 12 residues. V shed 7 bases, J shed 4 bases, and the junction held 2 bases outside the gene matches. This clone was counted a single time. This clonotype originated in a male donor in good health and CMV-seronegative. The sequenced material came from PBMCs. V and J are TRBV28 and TRBJ2-7; TRBD1 agrees at 9 bases. CDR3 nucleotide sequence: TGTGCCAGCACTGGGACAGGGTACGAGCAGTACTTC. It yields the protein CASTGTGYEQYF.